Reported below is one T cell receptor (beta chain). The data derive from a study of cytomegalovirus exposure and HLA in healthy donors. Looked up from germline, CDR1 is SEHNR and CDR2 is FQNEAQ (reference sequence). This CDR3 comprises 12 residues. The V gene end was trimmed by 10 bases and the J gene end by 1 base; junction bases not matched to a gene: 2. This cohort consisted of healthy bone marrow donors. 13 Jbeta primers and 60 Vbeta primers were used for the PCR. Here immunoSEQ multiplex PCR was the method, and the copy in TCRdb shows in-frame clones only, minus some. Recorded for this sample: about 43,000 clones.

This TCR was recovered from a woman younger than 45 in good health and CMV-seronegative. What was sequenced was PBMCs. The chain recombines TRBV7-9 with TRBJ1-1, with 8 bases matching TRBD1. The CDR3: CATGQGNTEAFF. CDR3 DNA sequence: TGTGCCACCGGACAGGGGAACACTGAAGCTTTCTTT.